This T cell receptor beta chain was documented in a study of blood T cells in healthy people across ages. Study-wide points: Naive T cell percentage showed a strong correlation with the diversity of TCR beta.

For the second PCR, which ran for about 6 to 11 cycles, a sample-barcoded 5' primer and a J-beta primer mix were used. Every molecule of cDNA carried a tag from a template-switch adaptor with 12 random nucleotides. TCRdb processed the 5' RACE reads anew with MiXCR; each CDR3 protein has one entry. The repertoire holds roughly 1.4 million distinct CDR3 sequences, with roughly 60% as singletons. This clonotype was seen a handful of times. Its antigen is currently unknown. Trimming left V 7 bases short and J 7 bases short, with 22 bases between. Germline CDR1 and CDR2: SEHNR and FQNEAQ (reference sequence). The CDR3 sequence is 15 residues long.

The sequenced sample consisted of blood. The chain employs TRBV7-9 and TRBJ1-1, with D unclear. The source of this sequence is a young man in good health. CDR3 protein: CASILSGQRMNEAFF. CDR3 in DNA: TGTGCCAGCATCCTTAGTGGTCAGAGGATGAATGAAGCTTTCTTT.